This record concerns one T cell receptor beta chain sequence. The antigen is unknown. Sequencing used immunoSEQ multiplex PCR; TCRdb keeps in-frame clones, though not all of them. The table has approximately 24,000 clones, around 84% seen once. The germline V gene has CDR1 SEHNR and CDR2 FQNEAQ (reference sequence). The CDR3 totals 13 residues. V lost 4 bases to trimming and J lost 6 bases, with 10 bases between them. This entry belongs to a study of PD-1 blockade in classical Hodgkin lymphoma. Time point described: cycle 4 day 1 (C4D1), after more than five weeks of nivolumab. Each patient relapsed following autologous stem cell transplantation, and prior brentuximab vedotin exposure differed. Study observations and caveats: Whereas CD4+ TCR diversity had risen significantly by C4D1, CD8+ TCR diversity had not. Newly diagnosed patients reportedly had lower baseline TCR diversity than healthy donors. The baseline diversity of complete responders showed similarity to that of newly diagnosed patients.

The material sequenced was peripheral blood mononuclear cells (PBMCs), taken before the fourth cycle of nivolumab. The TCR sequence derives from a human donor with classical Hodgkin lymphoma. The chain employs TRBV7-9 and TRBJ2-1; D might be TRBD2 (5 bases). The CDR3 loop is CASSSPAGNEQFF. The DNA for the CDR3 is TGTGCCAGCAGCTCCCCGGCGGGCAATGAGCAGTTCTTC.